The next 26 T cell receptor beta chains were all read from a single sample in a study of T cells in Graves' hyperthyroidism and ophthalmopathy. Amplified regions were TCR beta CDR3 sequences from RNA transcripts. RT-PCR in the first round (using the HTBI primer set) targeted the TCR CDR3. MiXCR, applied by TCRdb to the multiplex PCR reads, yields one record per CDR3 protein. The sample shows over 650,000 distinct CDR3 sequences, about 16% of them seen only once. The sequenced material came from blood. All receptors come from a young man with Graves' hyperthyroidism.

This clonotype was observed at least ten times. The rearrangement links TRBV12-3 or TRBV12-4 to TRBJ2-5; D gene ambiguous. V gave up 8 bases and J gave up 5 bases, with 18 bases separating them. The CDR3 runs to 14 residues. This chain's CDR3 is CASSPTDRRETQYF. The CDR3 DNA is TGTGCCAGCTCCCCCACGGATCGCCGGGAGACCCAGTACTTC.

Ten or more counts support this clonotype. The rearrangement joins TRBV12-3 or TRBV12-4 to TRBJ2-2, with TRBD2 identical over 8 bases. This CDR3 has 15 residues. The V and J ends lost 7 bases and 4 bases, in that order; junction bases with no gene match: 8. DNA for the CDR3: TGTGCCAGCACCCTATCTGCGGGAGGCACCGGGGAGCTGTTTTTT. It is translated as CASTLSAGGTGELFF.

This clonotype was seen at least ten times. The V call is TRBV28, the J call TRBJ1-1; D is unclear. The CDR3 is 13 residues long. The V and J ends lost 7 bases and 5 bases respectively, with 14 bases between them. CDR1 and CDR2 from the germline V gene are MDHEN and SYDVKM. CDR3 sequence reads: CASTPLVGTEAFF. CDR3 DNA: TGTGCCAGCACCCCCTTGGTAGGGACTGAAGCTTTCTTT.

V is TRBV3-1 and J is TRBJ2-2, with D unclear. CDR1 is LGHDT, CDR2 YNNKEL, per germline (reference sequence). The length of the CDR3 is 13 residues. The V end lost 1 base, the J end lost 7 bases, and 7 bases lay between the germline ends. This CDR3 is CASSQVSVGELFF. As DNA, the CDR3 is TGTGCCAGCAGCCAAGTTAGTGTCGGGGAGCTGTTTTTT.

The chain couples TRBV28 to TRBJ2-3; 13 nucleotides align to TRBD2. Losses at the gene ends were 5 bases for V and 4 bases for J; bases not matched to a gene: 9. CDR1 MDHEN and CDR2 SYDVKM come from the germline V gene. This CDR3 spans 17 amino acids. DNA for the CDR3: TGTGCCAGCAGTACTAGCGGGAGGGCCTCTTTGTCAGATACGCAGTATTTT. It encodes CASSTSGRASLSDTQYF.

This clonotype has a single count. J is TRBJ2-3 and V is TRBV7-3, with TRBD2 identical over 10 bases. The CDR3 is 16 amino acids. CDR1 SGHTA and CDR2 FQGTGA come from the germline V gene. J was trimmed by 3 bases and V by 5 bases; bases with no gene match: 8. CDR3 coding DNA: TGTGCCAGCAGCCGGACCCCGGGACTAGCGACAGATACGCAGTATTTT. This translates into CASSRTPGLATDTQYF.

This clonotype occurred a few times. V and J are TRBV29-1 and TRBJ2-7; the match to TRBD2 covers 9 bases. From germline, CDR1 is SQVTM and CDR2 ANQGSEA. The CDR3 extends over 14 amino acids. Trimming at V came to 1 base and at J to 4 bases, leaving 5 bases not matched to a gene. The CDR3 region has the DNA TGCAGCGTTGAAGGCTTAGCGGGGGTATACGAGCAGTACTTC. Translating it yields CSVEGLAGVYEQYF.

This clonotype was seen many times. The rearrangement joins TRBV28 to TRBJ2-7, with D perhaps matching TRBD2 (5 bases). V was cut by 5 bases and J by 3 bases, with 11 bases left in between. Germline values: CDR1 MDHEN, CDR2 SYDVKM. The CDR3 totals 13 residues. CDR3 DNA: TGTGCCAGCAGTGAAGGGAGTTACTACGAGCAGTACTTC. It specifies CASSEGSYYEQYF.

The DNA for the CDR3 is TGTGCCAGCAGCGCAAAGCCGGACGCCTCCTACAATGAGCAGTTCTTC. This codes for CASSAKPDASYNEQFF. This sequence joins TRBV7-2 and TRBJ2-1; D unclear. The CDR3 consists of 16 residues. Germline-derived CDR1 and CDR2 are SGHTA and FQGNSA. V was trimmed by 5 bases and J by 0 bases, leaving 14 bases between them.

This clonotype was counted ten times or more. The J gene is TRBJ1-1, the V gene TRBV28; the match to TRBD1 covers 8 bases. The CDR3 sequence is 13 residues long. Germline lookup yields CDR1 MDHEN and CDR2 SYDVKM. Trimming took 6 bases from V and 4 from J; bases not matched to a gene: 4. The CDR3: CASRVTGVTEAFF. The CDR3, as DNA: TGTGCCAGCAGGGTGACAGGGGTCACTGAAGCTTTCTTT. The whole variable domain, remainder taken from reference TRBV28 and TRBJ1-1, is DVKVTQSSRYLVKRTGEKVFLECVQDMDHENMFWYRQDPGLGLRLIYFSYDVKMKEKGDIPEGYSVSREKKERFSLILESASTNQTSMYLCASRVTGVTEAFFGQGTRLTVV.

In this sample, this clonotype turned up many times. The rearrangement uses TRBV7-9 and TRBJ2-1; 8 bases are shared with TRBD2. The trim removed 2 bases at V and 7 bases at J, leaving 7 bases unmatched. From germline, CDR1 is SEHNR and CDR2 FQNEAQ (reference sequence). This CDR3 contains 15 residues. Here the CDR3 DNA reads TGTGCCAGCAGCTTAAGGGCGGGAGGAGAGAATGAGCAGTTCTTC. Amino acid sequence: CASSLRAGGENEQFF.

This clonotype was seen a few times. This chain uses TRBV5-1 with TRBJ1-1; D remains unclear. Germline-derived CDR1 and CDR2 are SGHRS and YFSETQ. The CDR3 is made up of 13 amino acids. The V end lost 6 bases, the J end lost 5 bases, and 14 bases lay between the germline ends. The DNA for the CDR3 is TGCGCCAGCAAGAGGGCTGGGGAGACTGAAGCTTTCTTT. This sequence encodes CASKRAGETEAFF.

This rearrangement joins TRBV7-3 to TRBJ2-4; TRBD2 is a possible D gene (6 bases). The CDR3 runs 14 residues. CDR1 and CDR2 from the germline V gene are SGHTA and FQGTGA. V dropped 2 bases and J dropped 7 bases, with 12 bases sitting between them. The CDR3 nucleotides are TGTGCCAGCAGCTTATTCGGGGGAGACAACATTCAGTACTTC. Translated, it gives CASSLFGGDNIQYF.

Only a few counts were recorded for this clonotype. The V and J genes are TRBV4-3 and TRBJ2-1; 11 bases line up with TRBD2. Germline V gene lookup returns CDR1 LGHNA and CDR2 YSLEER. This CDR3 is built from 17 residues. V shed 0 bases, J shed 10 bases, and the junction held 11 bases outside the gene matches. The DNA of the CDR3 is TGCGCCAGCAGCCAAGATTTGAGACTAGCGGGATTTAACGAGCAGTTCTTC. The encoded protein is CASSQDLRLAGFNEQFF.

The table lists this clonotype with many counts. The chain links TRBV12-3 or TRBV12-4 to TRBJ2-7, with D uncertain. The germline V and J ends were trimmed by 6 bases and 5 bases, with 14 bases remaining between them. The length of the CDR3 is 13 residues. This CDR3 reads CASSPAGSHEQYF. The CDR3, as DNA: TGTGCCAGCAGCCCTGCAGGAAGCCACGAGCAGTACTTC.

The chain uses TRBV12-3 or TRBV12-4 and TRBJ2-7; D is possibly TRBD1 or TRBD2 (5 bases each). V was pared by 3 bases and J by 3 bases, with 15 bases between. CDR3 length: 15 residues. The CDR3 coding sequence is TGTGCCAGCAGTTTGGGGCGCAGGAGGCTCTACGAGCAGTACTTC. Translated, it gives CASSLGRRRLYEQYF.

Only a few counts were recorded for this clonotype. CDR3 amino acids: CSAGDRDYGYTF. CDR3 coding DNA: TGCAGCGCGGGGGACAGGGACTATGGCTACACCTTC. The chain recombines TRBV29-1 with TRBJ1-2, with 9 bases matching TRBD1. There are 12 residues in the CDR3. Germline V gene lookup returns CDR1 SQVTM and CDR2 ANQGSEA. Trimming at V came to 7 bases and at J to 3 bases, leaving 3 bases not matched to a gene.

This clonotype has a count of ten or more. This chain connects TRBV5-1 to TRBJ1-1; 7 bases align to TRBD1. Germline lookup yields CDR1 SGHRS and CDR2 YFSETQ. The CDR3 has 13 residues. V lost 3 bases, J lost 5 bases, and 4 bases stayed unmatched. The CDR3 region is CASSSETGTEAFF. CDR3 coding DNA: TGCGCCAGCAGCTCGGAGACAGGGACTGAAGCTTTCTTT.

The chain couples TRBV6-5 to TRBJ2-7; D is uncertain. The CDR3 extends over 13 amino acids. Germline values: CDR1 MNHEY, CDR2 SVGAGI. Trimming shortened V by 6 bases and J by 3 bases, and 12 bases separated the two germline ends. CDR3 coding DNA: TGTGCCAGCAGCTATGACACAAACTACGAGCAGTACTTC. Encoded protein: CASSYDTNYEQYF.

This CDR3 is CASSWTSGNSYNEQFF. The DNA for the CDR3 is TGTGCCAGTAGTTGGACTAGCGGGAACTCCTACAATGAGCAGTTCTTC. The chain employs TRBV19 and TRBJ2-1, with 12 bases fitting TRBD2. The V and J ends lost 5 bases and 0 bases, in that order; junction bases with no gene match: 2. The CDR3 runs 16 residues. Germline V lookup: CDR1 LNHDA, CDR2 SQIVND (reference sequence).

The sample holds many counts of this clonotype. J is TRBJ2-1 and V is TRBV27; no definite D call. This CDR3 region has 16 residues. Trimming pared 3 bases from V and 0 bases from J, leaving 12 bases between. Germline assignment: CDR1 MNHEY and CDR2 SMNVEV (reference sequence). The CDR3 DNA is TGTGCCAGCAGTTTTAGTCCATCCTACTCCTACAATGAGCAGTTCTTC. The encoded protein is CASSFSPSYSYNEQFF.

The V call is TRBV4-1, the J call TRBJ1-3; unclear D gene. V was shortened by 0 bases and J by 0 bases, with 6 bases between the two germline ends. Germline V gene data show CDR1 as MGHRA and CDR2 as YSYEKL. The CDR3 is 15 residues long. The DNA of the CDR3 is TGCGCCAGCAGCCAAGACGGTCGCTCTGGAAACACCATATATTTT. This translates into CASSQDGRSGNTIYF.

This clonotype turned up a few times. A much larger clone sits a single nucleotide away, making a read error possible. The gene calls are TRBV3-1 and TRBJ1-1; D unresolved. The CDR3 totals 14 residues. Germline CDR1 LGHDT, CDR2 YNNKEL (reference sequence). CDR3 nucleotide sequence: TGTGCCGGCAGCCAAGAGAACACGCGAACTGAAGCTTTCTTT. This gives the protein CAGSQENTRTEAFF.

This clonotype was seen only a few times. The V call is TRBV28, the J call TRBJ2-1; D is ambiguous. This CDR3 region has 16 residues. Germline V gives CDR1 MDHEN, CDR2 SYDVKM. The ends were cut back, 5 bases at V and 6 bases at J, with 20 bases in the middle. This chain's CDR3 is CASSPPVEVWGNEQFF. The CDR3 bases are TGTGCCAGCAGTCCGCCCGTGGAAGTCTGGGGCAATGAGCAGTTCTTC.

V and J are TRBV2 and TRBJ2-2, with D perhaps given as TRBD1 or TRBD2 (5 bases each). Germline V lookup: CDR1 SNHLY, CDR2 FYNNEI. The CDR3 totals 14 residues. V lost 8 bases, J lost 4 bases, and 14 bases lay in between. The CDR3 is CASDPGRPTGELFF. The CDR3 DNA sequence: TGTGCCAGCGATCCGGGACGGCCCACCGGGGAGCTGTTTTTT.

This clonotype was recorded at least ten times. The genes are TRBV20-1 and TRBJ2-1, with 8 bases matching TRBD2. Germline values: CDR1 DFQATT, CDR2 SNEGSKA (reference sequence). Germline trimming cut 6 bases from V and 5 bases from J; bases unmatched to any gene: 9. The CDR3 length is 14 residues. The CDR3 DNA reads TGCAGTGCGAAGAGCGGGAGCTTCGACAATGAGCAGTTCTTC. Its translation is CSAKSGSFDNEQFF.